One and the same sample provided the 21 T cell receptor beta chains below, sequenced in a study of T cells in Graves' hyperthyroidism and ophthalmopathy. Amplified regions were TCR beta CDR3 sequences from RNA transcripts. HTBI primers drove first-round RT-PCR of the TCR CDR3. From the multiplex PCR reads, TCRdb called clonotypes with MiXCR, one entry per CDR3 protein. This sample has 700,000 or so distinct CDR3 sequences, with about a sixth found just once. The sequenced sample was blood. These receptors were collected from a man between 18 and 29 years old with Graves' hyperthyroidism.

Comments on this clonotype: Since a much larger clone is just one base distant, this may be a read error. The CDR3 DNA sequence: TGCGCCAGCAGCCCGTGGACTAGCGGGAGTCTGTACGAGCAGTTCTTC. Translating it yields CASSPWTSGSLYEQFF. The chain is built from TRBV5-1 and TRBJ2-1; 13 nucleotides align to TRBD2. The V segment lost 4 bases and the J segment 10 bases; nucleotides outside the gene matches: 11. This CDR3 is built from 16 residues. Germline assignment: CDR1 SGHRS and CDR2 YFSETQ.

This clonotype occurred many times. V usage is TRBV12-3 or TRBV12-4 and J usage is TRBJ2-7; D gene uncertain. The germline V and J ends were trimmed by 3 bases and 3 bases, with 9 bases remaining between them. This CDR3 contains 13 residues. For the CDR3, the DNA is TGTGCCAGCAGTTTCATTGGAGACTACGAGCAGTACTTC. Protein sequence: CASSFIGDYEQYF.

Ten or more counts support this clonotype. The V and J genes are TRBV18 and TRBJ2-3; the D is unclear. V gave up 2 bases and J gave up 5 bases, with 2 bases separating them. Germline assignment: CDR1 KGHSH and CDR2 LQKENI. The CDR3 runs 11 residues. In DNA form, the CDR3 reads TGTGCCAGCTCACCAGGAGATACGCAGTATTTT. Its protein is CASSPGDTQYF.

This clonotype was detected only a few times. The rearrangement joins TRBV7-9 to TRBJ2-3; 8 bases line up with TRBD1. The V gene end was trimmed by 5 bases and the J gene end by 2 bases; junction bases not matched to a gene: 9. This CDR3 is 16 amino acids long. Germline V gives CDR1 SEHNR, CDR2 FQNEAQ (reference sequence). This CDR3 is CASSAQDRDPTDTQYF. The DNA of the CDR3 is TGTGCCAGCAGCGCACAGGACAGGGATCCCACAGATACGCAGTATTTT.

In this sample, this clonotype turned up many times. This rearrangement joins TRBV10-3 to TRBJ1-6; 7 bases are shared with TRBD1. The CDR3 length is 14 residues. In germline, CDR1 is ENHRY, CDR2 SYGVKD. The junction had 3 bases not matched to a gene; V was cut back by 6 bases and J by 4 bases. CDR3 bases: TGTGCCATCAGGGACAGGCTGTATAATTCACCCCTCCACTTT. Translated: CAIRDRLYNSPLHF.

This clonotype was counted between two and nine times. V usage is TRBV7-2 and J usage is TRBJ1-1; TRBD1 agrees at 7 bases. Germline V gene sequence: CDR1 SGHTA, CDR2 FQGNSA. The CDR3 is 14 residues long. V lost 2 bases and J lost 5; bases outside the gene matches: 5. Here the CDR3 reads CASSLHRGGTEAFF. In DNA, the CDR3 is TGTGCCAGCAGCTTACACAGGGGTGGTACTGAAGCTTTCTTT.

This clonotype was detected once. This chain uses TRBV18 with TRBJ1-3, with 10 bases matching TRBD1. V gave up 3 bases and J gave up 1 base; unmatched junction bases: 3. CDR3 length: 16 residues. Germline V CDR1 and CDR2: KGHSH, LQKENI. The CDR3 region is CASSPRQGASGNTIYF. In DNA form, the CDR3 reads TGTGCCAGCTCACCCAGACAGGGGGCATCTGGAAACACCATATATTTT. Based on the CDR3 plus reference TRBV18 and TRBJ1-3, the full variable domain is NAGVMQNPRHLVRRRGQEARLRCSPMKGHSHVYWYRQLPEEGLKFMVYLQKENIIDESGMPKERFSAEFPKEGPSILRIQQVVRGDSAAYFCASSPRQGASGNTIYFGEGSWLTVV.

J is TRBJ1-2 and V is TRBV20-1; D possibly corresponds to TRBD1 (5 bases). Between the trimmed V and J ends, which lost 5 bases and 2 bases, there was a span of 18 bases. Germline lookup yields CDR1 DFQATT and CDR2 SNEGSKA (reference sequence). The CDR3 is 15 amino acids. CDR3 sequence: CSAGPDGWGNYGYTF. The DNA of the CDR3 is TGCAGTGCTGGACCCGACGGATGGGGCAACTATGGCTACACCTTC.

This clonotype has at least ten counts. This chain connects TRBV12-5 to TRBJ2-7; 14 nucleotides align to TRBD2. The CDR3 extends over 17 amino acids. Trimming removed 1 base from V and 4 bases from J; junction bases left unmatched: 6. Germline values: CDR1 LGHNT, CDR2 FRNRAP. In nucleotides, the CDR3 is TGTGCTAGTGGTTTGGGTCCGACTAGCGGGAGGGTGTACGAGCAGTACTTC. Residues: CASGLGPTSGRVYEQYF.

This CDR3 reads CASTLSGLNTEAFF. CDR3 coding DNA: TGTGCCAGCACCCTATCTGGGCTGAACACTGAAGCTTTCTTT. The chain joins TRBV28 to TRBJ1-1; D gene uncertain. The CDR3 contains 14 residues. V was trimmed by 7 bases and J by 0 bases, leaving 12 bases between them. CDR1 is MDHEN, CDR2 SYDVKM, per germline.

This clonotype occurred a few times. The CDR3 protein is CASNQKNQETQYF. DNA for the CDR3: TGTGCCAGCAACCAAAAGAATCAAGAGACCCAGTACTTC. The rearrangement joins TRBV12-3 or TRBV12-4 to TRBJ2-5; D uncertain. The CDR3 consists of 13 residues. V lost 7 bases and J lost 2, with 11 bases in between.

This clonotype was seen more than once but under ten times. This sequence joins TRBV7-9 and TRBJ2-7; D not certain. The CDR3 has 13 residues. V dropped 3 bases and J dropped 5 bases, with 11 bases sitting between them. Per germline, CDR1 SEHNR and CDR2 FQNEAQ (reference sequence). DNA for the CDR3: TGTGCCAGCAGCTTGGGGTTTGGGGACGAGCAGTACTTC. It is translated as CASSLGFGDEQYF.

V and J are TRBV18 and TRBJ1-6; the match to TRBD1 covers 7 bases. Germline assignment: CDR1 KGHSH and CDR2 LQKENI. CDR3 size: 15 residues. The V and J ends lost 3 bases and 14 bases, in that order; junction bases with no gene match: 13. CDR3 sequence reads: CASSPVTGNSITLHF. CDR3 sequence (DNA): TGTGCCAGCTCACCGGTGACAGGGAACTCTATCACCCTCCACTTT. Looking up the rest from reference TRBV18 and TRBJ1-6 gives the full variable domain: NAGVMQNPRHLVRRRGQEARLRCSPMKGHSHVYWYRQLPEEGLKFMVYLQKENIIDESGMPKERFSAEFPKEGPSILRIQQVVRGDSAAYFCASSPVTGNSITLHFGNGTRLTVT.

The CDR3 DNA is TGTGCCAGCAGCAGGGAGAGGGATGAGCAGTTCTTC. This sequence encodes CASSRERDEQFF. The chain has TRBV5-6 and TRBJ2-1; D might be TRBD2 (5 bases). The CDR3 has 12 amino acids. V was clipped by 4 bases and J by 8 bases, with 10 bases between them. Germline V lookup: CDR1 SGHDT, CDR2 YYEEEE. The full variable domain, completed using reference TRBV5-6 and TRBJ2-1, is DAGVTQSPTHLIKTRGQQVTLRCSPKSGHDTVSWYQQALGQGPQFIFQYYEEEERQRGNFPDRFSGHQFPNYSSELNVNALLLGDSALYLCASSRERDEQFFGPGTRLTVL.

The rearrangement uses TRBV19 and TRBJ2-3; 10 positions match TRBD2. With V trimmed by 3 bases and J by 4 bases, 4 bases remained unmatched. The CDR3 sequence is 15 residues long. Looked up from germline, CDR1 is LNHDA and CDR2 is SQIVND (reference sequence). The CDR3: CASSIVLAGADTQYF. CDR3 sequence (DNA): TGTGCCAGTAGTATCGTTCTAGCGGGAGCAGATACGCAGTATTTT.

This clonotype was counted at least ten times. The chain joins TRBV6-1 to TRBJ2-1; D is unresolved. Germline lookup yields CDR1 MNHNS and CDR2 SASEGT. Trimming took 7 bases from V and 6 from J, leaving 19 bases between them. This CDR3 comprises 15 residues. CDR3 in amino acids: CASTMSVRAVNEQFF. CDR3 nucleotides: TGTGCCAGCACGATGTCGGTCCGGGCGGTCAATGAGCAGTTCTTC.

This sequence joins TRBV2 and TRBJ2-2; D unclear. CDR1 is SNHLY, CDR2 FYNNEI, per germline. This CDR3 is built from 12 residues. Deletions cut 4 bases from V and 6 bases from J, with 6 bases between. CDR3 nucleotide sequence: TGTGCCAGCAGTGTGGTCCCCGGGGAGCTGTTTTTT. Translation gives CASSVVPGELFF.

This clonotype was detected only a few times. The V call is TRBV11-2, the J call TRBJ2-5; TRBD2 matches at 11 bases. CDR3 length: 13 amino acids. The V and J ends lost 2 bases and 7 bases, in that order; junction bases with no gene match: 0. Germline loops: CDR1 SGHAT, CDR2 FQNNGV. The CDR3 here is CASSLLAGGTQYF. Here the CDR3 DNA reads TGTGCCAGCAGCTTACTAGCGGGAGGGACCCAGTACTTC.

The chain joins TRBV20-1 to TRBJ2-7; D remains ambiguous. The germline V gene has CDR1 DFQATT and CDR2 SNEGSKA (reference sequence). Trimming left V 3 bases short and J 1 base short, with 7 bases between. The CDR3 sequence is 12 residues long. The CDR3 DNA reads TGCAGTGCTAGCTACAGTTCCTACGAGCAGTACTTC. As protein: CSASYSSYEQYF.

The chain has TRBV20-1 and TRBJ2-5; D is ambiguous. V was pared by 0 bases and J by 0 bases, with 11 bases between. This CDR3 is 15 amino acids long. CDR1 and CDR2 from the germline V gene are DFQATT and SNEGSKA (reference sequence). CDR3 DNA: TGCAGTGCTAGAGATTCCCGGTTGTACCAAGAGACCCAGTACTTC. Amino acid sequence: CSARDSRLYQETQYF.

This clonotype was recorded many times. The chain links TRBV18 to TRBJ1-2; D uncertain. Germline values: CDR1 KGHSH, CDR2 LQKENI. Trimming removed 2 bases at V and 8 bases at J, with 15 bases between. This CDR3 region has 14 residues. CDR3 bases: TGTGCCAGCTCACCAGCGTCCGGGCCCGAGGGCTACACCTTC. Amino acids: CASSPASGPEGYTF.